Listed below are T cell receptor beta chains from one sample, sequenced in a study of CD8 T cells in Susac syndrome. TCRdb re-called the immunoSEQ multiplex PCR reads with MiXCR, one entry per CDR3 protein. Among under 250,000 distinct CDR3 sequences listed, just under 95% were seen once. Material: CD4+ T cells from PBMCs. These receptors all stem from a human donor with multiple sclerosis. CDR3s include the opening cysteine and the closing phenylalanine or tryptophan. Each record gives: D gene, V gene, J gene, clone size, CDR3 DNA, CDR3 protein. A D gene is named only where the DNA matches it firmly. Size is omitted from some rows. Given values are once, few, many or a class for expanded clones.

d_call: .; v_call: TRBV2; j_call: TRBJ1-5; clone_size: few; cdr3_nt: TGTGCCAGCAGTCTTCAGGGTTACAATCAGCCCCAGCATTTT; cdr3_aa: CASSLQGYNQPQHF
d_call: .; v_call: TRBV3-1; j_call: TRBJ2-1; clone_size: .; cdr3_nt: TGTGCCAGCAGCCAAGACGCTAGGACGATCAATGAGCAGTTCTTC; cdr3_aa: CASSQDARTINEQFF
d_call: .; v_call: TRBV4-2; j_call: TRBJ2-3; clone_size: .; cdr3_nt: TGTGCCAGCAGCCAAGAAACAGGTGGGGGCACAGATACGCAGTATTTT; cdr3_aa: CASSQETGGGTDTQYF
d_call: .; v_call: TRBV5-1; j_call: TRBJ2-4; clone_size: .; cdr3_nt: TGCGCCAGCAGCTTGGTAAGGGGCAGACAACCCCCCGCGACAACCAAAAACATTCAGTACTTC; cdr3_aa: CASSLVRGRQPPATTKNIQYF
d_call: .; v_call: TRBV12-3/TRBV12-4; j_call: TRBJ2-5; clone_size: .; cdr3_nt: TGTGCCAGCAGTCGACAGTCCCAAGAGACCCAGTACTTC; cdr3_aa: CASSRQSQETQYF
d_call: .; v_call: TRBV28; j_call: TRBJ1-4; clone_size: .; cdr3_nt: TGTGCCATCCAACAGGCAAATGAAAAACTGTTTTTT; cdr3_aa: CAIQQANEKLFF
d_call: .; v_call: TRBV28; j_call: TRBJ1-2; clone_size: .; cdr3_nt: TGTGCCAGCGTCGCAGGGGACTGGGGAGATGGCTACACCTTC; cdr3_aa: CASVAGDWGDGYTF
d_call: .; v_call: TRBV9; j_call: TRBJ2-2; clone_size: .; cdr3_nt: TGTGCCAGCAGCCTGCGCGACGGGGCCGGCACCGGGGAGCTGTTTTTT; cdr3_aa: CASSLRDGAGTGELFF
d_call: .; v_call: TRBV2; j_call: TRBJ1-5; clone_size: .; cdr3_nt: TGTGCCAGCAGTGCCTCTAGTAGCAATCAGCCCCAGCATTTT; cdr3_aa: CASSASSSNQPQHF
d_call: TRBD1; v_call: TRBV2; j_call: TRBJ1-4; clone_size: .; cdr3_nt: TGTGCCAGCAGTGACAGGGGGAGCTTCGCTAATGAAAAACTGTTTTTT; cdr3_aa: CASSDRGSFANEKLFF
d_call: .; v_call: TRBV18; j_call: TRBJ2-6; clone_size: .; cdr3_nt: TGTGCCAGCTCACCACAGCAGGGAAGGTCTGGGGCCAACGTCCTGACTTTC; cdr3_aa: CASSPQQGRSGANVLTF
d_call: .; v_call: TRBV20-1; j_call: TRBJ2-5; clone_size: .; cdr3_nt: TGCAGTGCTAGGGGCAGGGCTACACGGGAGACCCAGTACTTC; cdr3_aa: CSARGRATRETQYF
d_call: .; v_call: TRBV5-1; j_call: TRBJ2-1; clone_size: .; cdr3_nt: TGCGCCAGCAGCTCCGCGGGGTCGAGCTCCTACAATGAGCAGTTCTTC; cdr3_aa: CASSSAGSSSYNEQFF
d_call: TRBD1; v_call: TRBV5-1; j_call: TRBJ1-1; clone_size: .; cdr3_nt: TGCGCCAGCAGCTTGGGACGGGACAGCACTGAAGCTTTCTTT; cdr3_aa: CASSLGRDSTEAFF
d_call: .; v_call: TRBV5-4; j_call: TRBJ1-1; clone_size: .; cdr3_nt: TGTGCCAGCAGCCCTGGGGCAGCGGGGGCTGAAGCTTTCTTT; cdr3_aa: CASSPGAAGAEAFF
d_call: .; v_call: TRBV5-1; j_call: TRBJ2-1; clone_size: .; cdr3_nt: TGCGCCAGCAGCTCCCCGGGGCCGGAGCAGTTCTTC; cdr3_aa: CASSSPGPEQFF
d_call: TRBD1; v_call: TRBV2; j_call: TRBJ2-1; clone_size: .; cdr3_nt: TGTGCCAGCAGCGTGACAGGGGGGTTCAATGAGCAGTTCTTC; cdr3_aa: CASSVTGGFNEQFF
d_call: TRBD1; v_call: TRBV10-3; j_call: TRBJ1-1; clone_size: .; cdr3_nt: TGTGCCATCAGGGAGCGGGACAGGGGATTCACTGAAGCTTTCTTT; cdr3_aa: CAIRERDRGFTEAFF
d_call: .; v_call: TRBV27; j_call: TRBJ2-7; clone_size: .; cdr3_nt: TGTGCCAGCAGTGCCCACCCTTACGAGCAGTACTTC; cdr3_aa: CASSAHPYEQYF
d_call: TRBD1; v_call: TRBV5-6; j_call: TRBJ2-7; clone_size: once; cdr3_nt: TGTGCCAGCACCCGCGGGACAGGGCCCTACGAGCAGTACTTC; cdr3_aa: CASTRGTGPYEQYF
d_call: .; v_call: TRBV27; j_call: TRBJ1-2; clone_size: .; cdr3_nt: TGTGCCAGCAGGGGATTGGGCAACGACTATGGCTACACCTTC; cdr3_aa: CASRGLGNDYGYTF
d_call: TRBD2; v_call: TRBV3-1; j_call: TRBJ2-1; clone_size: .; cdr3_nt: TGTGCCAGCAGCCAAGACTCGGGAGGCCAGTTCTTC; cdr3_aa: CASSQDSGGQFF
d_call: .; v_call: TRBV5-1; j_call: TRBJ2-5; clone_size: .; cdr3_nt: TGCGCCAGCAGCTTGGTACAGTCACAAGAGACCCAGTACTTC; cdr3_aa: CASSLVQSQETQYF
d_call: .; v_call: TRBV20-1; j_call: TRBJ2-3; clone_size: .; cdr3_nt: TGCAGTGCCGACCGCCGCACAGATACGCAGTATTTT; cdr3_aa: CSADRRTDTQYF
d_call: .; v_call: TRBV6-8; j_call: TRBJ1-4; clone_size: .; cdr3_nt: TGTGCCAGCATTTCACAGGGCAAGACTGAAAAACTGTTTTTT; cdr3_aa: CASISQGKTEKLFF
d_call: TRBD1; v_call: TRBV30; j_call: TRBJ2-2; clone_size: .; cdr3_nt: TGTGCCTGGAGAGACAGGGGGACCGGGGAGCTGTTTTTT; cdr3_aa: CAWRDRGTGELFF
d_call: .; v_call: TRBV7-8; j_call: TRBJ2-5; clone_size: .; cdr3_nt: TGTGCCAGCAGCTTGGGCAGAAGGCAAGAGACCCAGTACTTC; cdr3_aa: CASSLGRRQETQYF
d_call: TRBD2; v_call: TRBV15; j_call: TRBJ2-1; clone_size: .; cdr3_nt: TGTGCCACCAGCAGAGAAGGGACTAGCGCCCCCCTATACAATGAGCAGTTCTTC; cdr3_aa: CATSREGTSAPLYNEQFF
d_call: TRBD1; v_call: TRBV9; j_call: TRBJ2-1; clone_size: .; cdr3_nt: TGTGCCAGCAGCGTAGATTCCCCGGGACAGGGAGAGCAGTTCTTC; cdr3_aa: CASSVDSPGQGEQFF
d_call: .; v_call: TRBV20-1; j_call: TRBJ2-3; clone_size: .; cdr3_nt: TGCAGTGCTAGTAGGGGGGGCCGGTCCGGCACAGATACGCAGTATTTT; cdr3_aa: CSASRGGRSGTDTQYF
d_call: .; v_call: TRBV3-1; j_call: TRBJ2-3; clone_size: .; cdr3_nt: TGTGCCAGCAGCCAAGGCCCCGGGAGCTACCTCACAGATACGCAGTATTTT; cdr3_aa: CASSQGPGSYLTDTQYF
d_call: .; v_call: TRBV5-4; j_call: TRBJ2-5; clone_size: .; cdr3_nt: TGTGCCAGCAGCTTGAACCCAGGGGAGGTGAGAGAGACCCAGTACTTC; cdr3_aa: CASSLNPGEVRETQYF
d_call: .; v_call: TRBV29-1; j_call: TRBJ1-1; clone_size: .; cdr3_nt: TGCAGCGTTGTGGGGGGGGAAACTGAAGCTTTCTTT; cdr3_aa: CSVVGGETEAFF
d_call: .; v_call: TRBV6-4; j_call: TRBJ1-1; clone_size: .; cdr3_nt: TGTGCCAGCAGTGGGACAGTGGGCACTGAAGCTTTCTTT; cdr3_aa: CASSGTVGTEAFF
d_call: .; v_call: TRBV11-2; j_call: TRBJ1-6; clone_size: once; cdr3_nt: TGTGCCAGCAGCCCCCAGGCCGGGGGCTCCTATAATTCACCCCTCCACTTT; cdr3_aa: CASSPQAGGSYNSPLHF
d_call: .; v_call: TRBV4-1; j_call: TRBJ2-5; clone_size: .; cdr3_nt: TGCGCCAGCAGCCTAGATTTACAGGGAACATTCGAGACCCAGTACTTC; cdr3_aa: CASSLDLQGTFETQYF
d_call: .; v_call: TRBV19; j_call: TRBJ2-5; clone_size: .; cdr3_nt: TGTGCCAGTAAACGGACAGATCAAGAGACCCAGTACTTC; cdr3_aa: CASKRTDQETQYF
d_call: .; v_call: TRBV10-3; j_call: TRBJ1-2; clone_size: .; cdr3_nt: TGTGCCATCAGTGGGCGGACAGAGAGCTACACCTTC; cdr3_aa: CAISGRTESYTF
d_call: TRBD1; v_call: TRBV5-1; j_call: TRBJ2-3; clone_size: .; cdr3_nt: TGCGCCAGCAGCGCCGGTCCCGGGACAGGGGCCGACACAGATACGCAGTATTTT; cdr3_aa: CASSAGPGTGADTDTQYF
d_call: .; v_call: TRBV19; j_call: TRBJ1-2; clone_size: once; cdr3_nt: TGTGCCAGTATTGGGGCCACTAACTATGGCTACACCTTC; cdr3_aa: CASIGATNYGYTF
d_call: .; v_call: TRBV19; j_call: TRBJ1-2; clone_size: .; cdr3_nt: TGTGCCAGTACCCCAGACCCCACTTATGGCTACACCTTC; cdr3_aa: CASTPDPTYGYTF
d_call: TRBD1; v_call: TRBV9; j_call: TRBJ1-6; clone_size: .; cdr3_nt: TGTGCCAGCAGCGTAGAGGGGACAGGGGGGAATTCACCCCTCCACTTT; cdr3_aa: CASSVEGTGGNSPLHF
d_call: TRBD2; v_call: TRBV5-1; j_call: TRBJ2-5; clone_size: .; cdr3_nt: TGCGCCAGCAGCCCCGGGACTAGCGGGCAAGAGACCCAGTACTTC; cdr3_aa: CASSPGTSGQETQYF
d_call: .; v_call: TRBV27; j_call: TRBJ2-2; clone_size: once; cdr3_nt: TGTGCCAGCAGTCCCTCAGGAACAAACACCGGGGAGCTGTTTTTT; cdr3_aa: CASSPSGTNTGELFF
d_call: .; v_call: TRBV20-1; j_call: TRBJ2-1; clone_size: .; cdr3_nt: TGCAGTGCTAGAAGCGTCAATGAGCAGTTCTTC; cdr3_aa: CSARSVNEQFF
d_call: .; v_call: TRBV5-1; j_call: TRBJ2-3; clone_size: .; cdr3_nt: TGCGCCAGCCAAATGATGGGGGCAGATACGCAGTATTTT; cdr3_aa: CASQMMGADTQYF
d_call: .; v_call: TRBV30; j_call: TRBJ1-5; clone_size: .; cdr3_nt: TGTGCCTGGAGTGTAGGGGGGGGCAGACAGCCCCAGCATTTT; cdr3_aa: CAWSVGGGRQPQHF